These 26 T cell receptor beta chains came from one sample sequenced in a study of blood T cell repertoires in COVID-19. The assay was immunoSEQ multiplex PCR, and TCRdb's table has in-frame clones only and misses some. The sample records some 100,000 clones, around 88% being singletons. The sample taken for sequencing was peripheral blood. The receptors stem from a middle-aged man with COVID-19, enrolled during active disease.

The chain uses TRBV9 and TRBJ2-7; TRBD1 agrees at 7 bases. The V segment lost 4 bases and the J segment 3 bases; nucleotides outside the gene matches: 7. In germline, CDR1 is SGDLS, CDR2 YYNGEE. The length of the CDR3 is 14 residues. CDR3 sequence reads: CASSPGTANYEQYF. The CDR3 DNA is TGTGCCAGCAGCCCAGGGACAGCTAACTACGAGCAGTACTTC.

This clone appeared a few times. The chain carries TRBV29-1 and TRBJ2-7, with 8 nucleotides matching TRBD1. CDR3 size: 12 residues. Trimming at V came to 7 bases and at J to 0 bases, leaving 2 bases not matched to a gene. Looked up from germline, CDR1 is SQVTM and CDR2 is ANQGSEA. In nucleotides, the CDR3 is TGCAGCGGACAGGGGAGCTCCTACGAGCAGTACTTC. It is translated as CSGQGSSYEQYF.

The chain joins TRBV9 to TRBJ1-1; D may be TRBD1 (5 bases). CDR3 size: 15 residues. Per the germline V gene, CDR1 is SGDLS and CDR2 is YYNGEE. V was pared by 3 bases and J by 4 bases, with 16 bases between. The CDR3 sequence: CASSASDRMTTEAFF. DNA of the CDR3: TGTGCCAGCAGCGCCTCCGACAGAATGACCACTGAAGCTTTCTTT.

The gene calls are TRBV7-8 and TRBJ2-3, with unresolved D. Germline V gene sequence: CDR1 SGHVS, CDR2 FQNEAQ. The CDR3 sequence is 15 residues long. V gave up 2 bases and J gave up 1 base, with 10 bases separating them. The DNA of the CDR3 is TGTGCCAGCAGCTTATCTGGCAGGCGCACAGATACGCAGTATTTT. It specifies CASSLSGRRTDTQYF. The variable domain in full, completed from reference TRBV7-8 and TRBJ2-3, reads GAGVSQSPRYKVAKRGQDVALRCDPISGHVSLFWYQQALGQGPEFLTYFQNEAQLDKSGLPSDRFFAERPEGSVSTLKIQRTQQEDSAVYLCASSLSGRRTDTQYFGPGTRLTVL.

The chain recombines TRBV6-5 with TRBJ1-1, with D unresolved. V dropped 7 bases and J dropped 2 bases, with 14 bases sitting between them. Germline CDR1 MNHEY, CDR2 SVGAGI. CDR3 size: 14 residues. CDR3 sequence: CASNVERFNTEAFF. In nucleotides, the CDR3 is TGTGCCAGCAACGTGGAGCGATTTAACACTGAAGCTTTCTTT.

The rearrangement joins TRBV5-5 to TRBJ2-3; D uncertain. The germline V gene encodes CDR1 SGHKS and CDR2 YYEKEE (reference sequence). Trimming left V 0 bases short and J 4 bases short, with 18 bases between. CDR3 length: 17 amino acids. The CDR3 here is CASSLAFLAEKADTQYF. DNA for the CDR3: TGTGCCAGCAGCTTGGCATTTCTTGCGGAAAAGGCAGATACGCAGTATTTT.

The chain is built from TRBV13 and TRBJ1-1; TRBD1 matches 9 bases. The J segment lost 5 bases and the V segment lost 4 bases, leaving 5 bases of the junction unmatched. The germline gives CDR1 PRHDT, CDR2 FYEKMQ (reference sequence). The length of the CDR3 is 14 residues. The CDR3: CASSSGTGRTEAFF. As DNA, the CDR3 is TGTGCCAGCAGCTCCGGGACAGGGCGGACTGAAGCTTTCTTT.

V is TRBV28 and J is TRBJ1-5, with 7 positions matching TRBD1. The germline gives CDR1 MDHEN, CDR2 SYDVKM. The ends lost 2 bases at V and 5 bases at J; junction bases unmatched: 6. The CDR3 sequence is 15 residues long. The CDR3 DNA sequence: TGTGCCAGCAGTTTAGGGGGACAGTTTCATCAGCCCCAGCATTTT. The encoded protein is CASSLGGQFHQPQHF.

The chain is built from TRBV10-1 and TRBJ2-5; D may be TRBD2 (5 bases). The germline V gene encodes CDR1 WNHNN and CDR2 SYGVQD (reference sequence). The V gene lost 7 bases and the J gene lost 2 bases, with 14 bases spanning the gap. This CDR3 is 14 amino acids long. CDR3 DNA sequence: TGCGCCAGCACCAGGCCAAGCGGACAAGAGACCCAGTACTTC. Its translation is CASTRPSGQETQYF.

The CDR3 bases are TGCGCCAGCAGCATAGGATTGACAGATTATGGCTACACCTTC. It encodes CASSIGLTDYGYTF. V usage is TRBV5-1 and J usage is TRBJ1-2; D is perhaps TRBD1 (5 bases). Germline V gene data show CDR1 as SGHRS and CDR2 as YFSETQ. V was clipped by 4 bases and J by 5 bases, with 15 bases between them. The CDR3 is 14 residues long.

The chain couples TRBV7-8 to TRBJ1-3; TRBD1 might be the D (5 bases). V lost 5 bases and J 1 base, leaving 15 bases between the germline ends. This CDR3 has 16 amino acids. Germline V gene sequence: CDR1 SGHVS, CDR2 FQNEAQ. The CDR3 sequence is CASSPWGDRSGNTIYF. DNA for the CDR3: TGTGCCAGCAGCCCTTGGGGGGATAGATCTGGAAACACCATATATTTT.

The rearrangement links TRBV7-8 to TRBJ2-5; 8 positions agree with TRBD2. There are 15 residues in the CDR3. Germline V gene sequence: CDR1 SGHVS, CDR2 FQNEAQ. V shed 3 bases, J shed 4 bases, and the junction held 7 bases outside the gene matches. This chain's CDR3 is CASSFWRGARETQYF. CDR3 bases: TGTGCCAGCAGCTTCTGGCGGGGGGCGAGAGAGACCCAGTACTTC.

This sequence joins TRBV4-1 and TRBJ2-7, with 7 nucleotides matching TRBD2. The V gene end was trimmed by 0 bases and the J gene end by 5 bases; junction bases not matched to a gene: 16. This CDR3 spans 18 amino acids. Looked up from germline, CDR1 is MGHRA and CDR2 is YSYEKL. The DNA of the CDR3 is TGCGCCAGCAGCCAAGATAAACGGGGGGAGCTCCTAAAGGACGAGCAGTACTTC. Protein product: CASSQDKRGELLKDEQYF.

V usage is TRBV7-8 and J usage is TRBJ2-5; D is possibly TRBD1 (6 bases). The CDR3 is 13 amino acids. Between the trimmed V and J ends, which lost 1 base and 5 bases, there was a span of 8 bases. Germline CDR1 is SGHVS and CDR2 is FQNEAQ. Here the CDR3 reads CASSLDRAETQYF. The CDR3 nucleotides read TGTGCCAGCAGCTTAGACAGGGCTGAGACCCAGTACTTC.

This clone has only one observation. This rearrangement joins TRBV24-1 to TRBJ2-3, with TRBD1 identical over 11 bases. The CDR3 covers 16 residues. V dropped 2 bases and J dropped 10; count of bases not matched to a gene: 10. Germline V gives CDR1 KGHDR, CDR2 SFDVKD. CDR3 sequence: CATSDSGQGDPRAQYF. CDR3 nucleotide sequence: TGTGCCACCAGTGATTCGGGACAGGGGGACCCCAGGGCGCAGTATTTT.

The CDR3 sequence: CASSYRGSWAYEQYF. Here the CDR3 DNA reads TGTGCCAGCAGTTACCGGGGTTCGTGGGCTTACGAGCAGTACTTC. V and J are TRBV6-5 and TRBJ2-7, with D perhaps matching TRBD2 (5 bases). The CDR3 sequence is 15 residues long. The V gene's germline CDR1 is MNHEY and CDR2 SVGAGI. Trimming cost V 2 bases and J 4 bases, with 15 bases left between them.

V gene TRBV12-3 or TRBV12-4 combines with J gene TRBJ1-3, with 7 bases that match TRBD1. The CDR3 loop spans 13 amino acids. V gave up 5 bases and J gave up 4 bases; unmatched junction bases: 2. CDR3 region: CASSATGGNTIYF. The CDR3 bases are TGTGCCAGCAGTGCGACAGGGGGAAACACCATATATTTT.

The chain carries TRBV11-2 and TRBJ2-7; TRBD1 might be the D (6 bases). Trimming took 1 base from V and 4 from J, leaving 11 bases between them. CDR3 length: 14 residues. CDR1 SGHAT and CDR2 FQNNGV come from the germline V gene. The CDR3 sequence: CASSLGRGHYEQYF. CDR3 bases: TGTGCCAGCAGCTTAGGCAGGGGTCATTACGAGCAGTACTTC. Using reference TRBV11-2 and TRBJ2-7 for the parts outside the CDR3, the full variable domain is EAGVAQSPRYKIIEKRQSVAFWCNPISGHATLYWYQQILGQGPKLLIQFQNNGVVDDSQLPKDRFSAERLKGVDSTLKIQPAKLEDSAVYLCASSLGRGHYEQYFGPGTRLTVT.

The chain is built from TRBV5-1 and TRBJ1-4; 8 positions match TRBD1. Trimming at V came to 5 bases and at J to 4 bases, leaving 7 bases not matched to a gene. The germline gives CDR1 SGHRS, CDR2 YFSETQ. The length of the CDR3 is 15 residues. The CDR3 reads CASSSQGALNEKLFF. The DNA of the CDR3 is TGCGCCAGCAGTTCGCAGGGGGCGCTTAATGAAAAACTGTTTTTT.

The rearrangement joins TRBV11-1 to TRBJ2-7; 7 bases match TRBD1. The CDR3 runs to 15 residues. The ends lost 5 bases at V and 4 bases at J; junction bases unmatched: 11. CDR1 and CDR2 (germline): SGHAT, FQDESV (reference sequence). The CDR3 reads CASSRRQGLGYEQYF. The CDR3, as DNA: TGTGCCAGCAGCCGACGACAGGGTTTGGGTTACGAGCAGTACTTC.

The gene calls are TRBV30 and TRBJ1-5; tentatively, D is TRBD1 (5 bases). Per the germline V gene, CDR1 is GTSNPN and CDR2 is SVGIG (reference sequence). The V gene lost 1 base and the J gene lost 6 bases, with 13 bases spanning the gap. The CDR3 consists of 14 residues. In DNA, the CDR3 is TGTGCCTGGAGTGGGGGGGGGAACAGTCAGCCCCAGCATTTT. Translation: CAWSGGGNSQPQHF.

V gene TRBV18 combines with J gene TRBJ1-5, with D uncertain. Germline V gene sequence: CDR1 KGHSH, CDR2 LQKENI. Trimming removed 6 bases from V and 7 bases from J, with 16 bases in between. This CDR3 has 14 residues. CDR3 bases: TGTGCCAGCTCCCCTGGCAATGCGGTGCAGCCCCAGCATTTT. Amino acids: CASSPGNAVQPQHF.

The chain couples TRBV19 to TRBJ1-5; a weak D match, TRBD1 (6 bases). The CDR3 contains 14 residues. Germline V gene data show CDR1 as LNHDA and CDR2 as SQIVND (reference sequence). Trimming took off 7 bases at V and 3 bases at J, with 13 bases between the two ends. The CDR3 sequence is CASTTTGINQPQHF. The CDR3, as DNA: TGTGCCAGTACCACCACAGGGATCAATCAGCCCCAGCATTTT.

The gene calls are TRBV6-6 and TRBJ2-7; TRBD1 aligns across 9 bases. CDR1 and CDR2 from the germline V gene are MNHNY and SVGAGI (reference sequence). V dropped 2 bases and J dropped 2; count of bases not matched to a gene: 4. This CDR3 spans 15 amino acids. The chain's CDR3 is CASSYTGTGTYEQYF. For the CDR3, the DNA is TGTGCCAGCAGTTACACCGGGACAGGGACCTACGAGCAGTACTTC.

This chain uses TRBV7-3 with TRBJ2-2, with TRBD1 matching 7 bases. Trimming took 0 bases from V and 5 from J; bases not matched to a gene: 3. The CDR3 is made up of 15 amino acids. In germline, CDR1 is SGHTA, CDR2 FQGTGA. The DNA of the CDR3 is TGTGCCAGCAGCTTAACGCAGGGGGTGACCGGGGAGCTGTTTTTT. Residues: CASSLTQGVTGELFF. Based on the CDR3 plus reference TRBV7-3 and TRBJ2-2, the full variable domain is GAGVSQTPSNKVTEKGKYVELRCDPISGHTALYWYRQSLGQGPEFLIYFQGTGAADDSGLPNDRFFAVRPEGSVSTLKIQRTERGDSAVYLCASSLTQGVTGELFFGEGSRLTVL.

The V and J genes are TRBV18 and TRBJ1-5; 8 nucleotides align to TRBD1. The length of the CDR3 is 14 residues. CDR1 and CDR2 (germline): KGHSH, LQKENI. Trimming took 6 bases from V and 4 from J; bases not matched to a gene: 5. CDR3 protein: CASSQGADNQPQHF. The CDR3 bases are TGTGCCAGCTCTCAGGGGGCTGATAATCAGCCCCAGCATTTT.